The clone carrying this TCR beta chain is classed as medium-sized. The data belong to a study of T cell changes during pregnancy in multiple sclerosis. Losses at the gene ends were 1 base for V and 6 bases for J; bases not matched to a gene: 12. Germline V gene sequence: CDR1 SGHTA, CDR2 FQGTGA. This CDR3 contains 18 residues. Here immunoSEQ multiplex PCR was the method, and the copy in TCRdb shows in-frame clones only, minus some. This table holds approximately 100,000 clones, about 89% found once. This material consisted of peripheral blood, taken after pregnancy. The sequence derives from a female donor with multiple sclerosis, enrolled in a pregnancy study. The genes are TRBV7-3 and TRBJ2-1; 10 bases agree with TRBD2. The chain's CDR3 is CASSLIAASGGSGNEQFF. DNA for the CDR3: TGTGCCAGCAGCTTAATAGCGGCTAGCGGGGGTTCTGGCAATGAGCAGTTCTTC.